This TCR beta chain was found in a study of blood T cell repertoires in COVID-19. The overall study: The origin of the acute and convalescent COVID-19 samples was the United States, Italy and Spain. Sources were T cells, B-cell-depleted T cells, or PBMCs; the material itself was cDNA or gDNA.

In this sample, this clone turned up a few times. TCRdb's copy holds only in-frame clones and misses some; the assay was immunoSEQ multiplex PCR. The data show tens of thousands of clones, approximately 78% seen once. This receptor was identified in a human donor in a cohort sampled during active COVID-19. The sample was peripheral blood.

CDR3 residues: CASSPPSTGDSPLHF. In nucleotides, the CDR3 is TGTGCCAGCTCACCACCGTCAACAGGGGATTCACCCCTCCACTTT. V is TRBV18 and J is TRBJ1-6; 7 nucleotides match TRBD1. There are 15 residues in the CDR3. The germline V gene encodes CDR1 KGHSH and CDR2 LQKENI. The V gene end was trimmed by 0 bases and the J gene end by 8 bases; junction bases not matched to a gene: 4.